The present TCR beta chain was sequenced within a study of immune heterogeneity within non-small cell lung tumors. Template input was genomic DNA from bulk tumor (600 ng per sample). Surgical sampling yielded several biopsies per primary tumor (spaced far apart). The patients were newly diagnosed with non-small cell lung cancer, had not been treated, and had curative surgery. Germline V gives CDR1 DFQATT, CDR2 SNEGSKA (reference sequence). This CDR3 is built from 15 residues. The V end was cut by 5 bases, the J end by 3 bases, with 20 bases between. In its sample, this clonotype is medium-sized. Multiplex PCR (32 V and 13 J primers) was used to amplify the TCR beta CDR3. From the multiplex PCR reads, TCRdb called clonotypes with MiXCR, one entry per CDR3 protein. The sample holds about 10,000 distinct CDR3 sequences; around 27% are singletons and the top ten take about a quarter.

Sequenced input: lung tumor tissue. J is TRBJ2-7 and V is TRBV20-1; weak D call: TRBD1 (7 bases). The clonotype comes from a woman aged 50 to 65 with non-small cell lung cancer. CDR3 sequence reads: CSAPGGGSGLYEQYF. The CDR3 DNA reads TGCAGTGCTCCAGGGGGTGGTAGCGGTCTCTACGAGCAGTACTTC.